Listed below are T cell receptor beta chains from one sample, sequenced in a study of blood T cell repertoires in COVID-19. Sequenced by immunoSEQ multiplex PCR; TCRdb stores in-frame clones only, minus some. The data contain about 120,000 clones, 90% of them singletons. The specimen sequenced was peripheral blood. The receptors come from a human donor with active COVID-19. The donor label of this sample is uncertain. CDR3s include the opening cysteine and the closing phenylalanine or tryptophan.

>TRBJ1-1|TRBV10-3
CAISEDRGLNTEAFF
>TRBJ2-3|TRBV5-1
CASSSPARTRSTDTQYF
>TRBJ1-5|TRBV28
CASSFPDRGSNQPQHF
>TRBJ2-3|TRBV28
CASSTPGQGAADTQYF
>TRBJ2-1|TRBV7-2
CASSSGYEQFF
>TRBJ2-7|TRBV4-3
CASSLDRLGYEQYF
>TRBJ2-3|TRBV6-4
CASSDSWGGTQYF
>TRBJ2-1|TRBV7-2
CASTLGWSYNEQFF
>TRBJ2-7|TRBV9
CASSVGSNSYEQYF
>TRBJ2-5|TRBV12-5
CASGLVEETQYF
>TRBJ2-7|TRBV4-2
CASSQDKDRGRQYF
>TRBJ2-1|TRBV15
CATSRGEVSGGINLNEQFF
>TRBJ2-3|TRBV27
CASALTGDGTDTQYF
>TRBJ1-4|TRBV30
CAWTVTGPNEKLFF
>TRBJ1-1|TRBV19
CASSIGQGAAEAFF
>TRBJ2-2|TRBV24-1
CATSDLPGTDTGELFF
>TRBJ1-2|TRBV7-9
CASSHLYGYTF
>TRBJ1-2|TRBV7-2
CASSREGDGRGYTF
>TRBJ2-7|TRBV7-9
CASSLPTGYEQYF
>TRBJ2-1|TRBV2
CASAGTGSYNEQFF
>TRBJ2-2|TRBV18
CASSREWTGELFF
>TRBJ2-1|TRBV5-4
CASSPATTGHGGQFF
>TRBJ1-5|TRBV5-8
CASSPGEGKSQPQHF
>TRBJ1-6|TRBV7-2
CASSSSRGNSPLHF
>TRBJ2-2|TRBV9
CASSVVSSGGATGELFF
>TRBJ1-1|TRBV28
CASRPDRGLNTEAFF
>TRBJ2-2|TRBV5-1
CASGGQGTTGELFF
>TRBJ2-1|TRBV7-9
CASSSRRAGAYNEQFF